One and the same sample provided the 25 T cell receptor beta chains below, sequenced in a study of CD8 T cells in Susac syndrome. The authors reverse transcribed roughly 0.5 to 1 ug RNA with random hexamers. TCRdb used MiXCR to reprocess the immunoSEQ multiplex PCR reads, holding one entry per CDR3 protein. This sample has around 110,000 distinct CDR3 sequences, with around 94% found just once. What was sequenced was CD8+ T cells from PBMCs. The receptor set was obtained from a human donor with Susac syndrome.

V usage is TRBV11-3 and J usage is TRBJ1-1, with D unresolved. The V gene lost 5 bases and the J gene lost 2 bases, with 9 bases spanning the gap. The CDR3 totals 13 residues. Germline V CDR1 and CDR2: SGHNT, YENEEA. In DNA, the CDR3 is TGTGCCAGCAGCCTCGCACGAAACACTGAAGCTTTCTTT. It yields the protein CASSLARNTEAFF. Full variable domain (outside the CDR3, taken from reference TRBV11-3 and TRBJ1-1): EAGVVQSPRYKIIEKKQPVAFWCNPISGHNTLYWYLQNLGQGPELLIRYENEEAVDDSQLPKDRFSAERLKGVDSTLKIQPAELGDSAVYLCASSLARNTEAFFGQGTRLTVV.

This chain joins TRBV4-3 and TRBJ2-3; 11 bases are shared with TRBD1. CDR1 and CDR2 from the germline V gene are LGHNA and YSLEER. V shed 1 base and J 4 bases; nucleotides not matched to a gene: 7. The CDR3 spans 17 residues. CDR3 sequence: CASSQGVGQGVPDTQYF. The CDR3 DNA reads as TGCGCCAGCAGCCAAGGAGTGGGACAGGGGGTTCCAGATACGCAGTATTTT.

The CDR3 bases are TGTGCCAGCAGCTTAGACAGGGACAGGGCATTGGGTGGCTACACCTTC. It is translated as CASSLDRDRALGGYTF. The V gene is TRBV7-2, the J gene TRBJ1-2; TRBD1 aligns across 9 bases. This CDR3 is 16 amino acids long. V trimming: 1 base; J trimming: 7 bases; junction bases outside the gene matches: 10. Germline CDR1 reads SGHTA; CDR2 reads FQGNSA.

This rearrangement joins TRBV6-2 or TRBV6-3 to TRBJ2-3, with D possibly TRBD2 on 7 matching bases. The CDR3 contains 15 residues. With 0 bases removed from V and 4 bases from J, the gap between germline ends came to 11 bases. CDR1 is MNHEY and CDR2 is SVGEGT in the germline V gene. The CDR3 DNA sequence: TGTGCCAGCAGTTACTCGGGGGGGGCCTCAGATACGCAGTATTTT. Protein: CASSYSGGASDTQYF.

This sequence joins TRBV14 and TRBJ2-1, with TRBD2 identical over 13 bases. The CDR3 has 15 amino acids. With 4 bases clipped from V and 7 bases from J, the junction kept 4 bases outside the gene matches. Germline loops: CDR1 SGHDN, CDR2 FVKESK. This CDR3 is CASSRTGLAGNEQFF. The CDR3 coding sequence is TGTGCCAGCAGCCGGACGGGACTAGCGGGGAATGAGCAGTTCTTC.

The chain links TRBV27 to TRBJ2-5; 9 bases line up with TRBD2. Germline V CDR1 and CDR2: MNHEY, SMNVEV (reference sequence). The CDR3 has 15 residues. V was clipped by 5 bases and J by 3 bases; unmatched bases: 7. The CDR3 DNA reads TGTGCCAGCAGTACCTTAGCGGGGGCGGAAGAGACCCAGTACTTC. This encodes CASSTLAGAEETQYF.

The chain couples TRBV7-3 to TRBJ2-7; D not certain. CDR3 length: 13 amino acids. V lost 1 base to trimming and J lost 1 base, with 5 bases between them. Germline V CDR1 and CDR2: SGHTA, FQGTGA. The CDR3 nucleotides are TGTGCCAGCAGCTTAAGGGAATCCTACGAGCAGTACTTC. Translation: CASSLRESYEQYF.

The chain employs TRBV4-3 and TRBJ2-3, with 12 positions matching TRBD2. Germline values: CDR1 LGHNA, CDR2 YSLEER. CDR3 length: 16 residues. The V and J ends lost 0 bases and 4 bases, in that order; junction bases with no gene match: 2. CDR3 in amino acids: CASSQDLAGGPDTQYF. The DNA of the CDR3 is TGCGCCAGCAGCCAAGATCTAGCGGGGGGGCCAGATACGCAGTATTTT.

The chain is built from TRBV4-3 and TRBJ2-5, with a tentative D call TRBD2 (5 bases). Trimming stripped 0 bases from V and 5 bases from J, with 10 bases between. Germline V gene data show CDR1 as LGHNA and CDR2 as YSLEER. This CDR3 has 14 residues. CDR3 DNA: TGCGCCAGCAGCCAAGACCGATGGAGGGAGACCCAGTACTTC. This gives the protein CASSQDRWRETQYF.

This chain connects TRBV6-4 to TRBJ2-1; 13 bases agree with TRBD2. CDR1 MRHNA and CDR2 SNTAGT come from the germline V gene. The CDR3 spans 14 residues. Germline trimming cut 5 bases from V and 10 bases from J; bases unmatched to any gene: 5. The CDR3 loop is CASSSGLAGAEQFF. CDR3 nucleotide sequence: TGTGCCAGCAGTTCCGGACTAGCGGGGGCAGAGCAGTTCTTC.

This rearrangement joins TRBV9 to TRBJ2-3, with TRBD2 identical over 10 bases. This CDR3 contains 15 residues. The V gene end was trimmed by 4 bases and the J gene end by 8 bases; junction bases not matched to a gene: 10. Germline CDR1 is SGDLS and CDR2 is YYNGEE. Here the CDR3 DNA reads TGTGCCAGCAGCCCAGACGGACTAGCGGTTGGTACGCAGTATTTT. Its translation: CASSPDGLAVGTQYF.

CDR3 DNA: TGTGCCAGCAGCTCCCCGACAGGTCGGGAGACCCAGTACTTC. Translation gives CASSSPTGRETQYF. The chain recombines TRBV7-9 with TRBJ2-5; TRBD1 is a possible D gene (6 bases). Germline-derived CDR1 and CDR2 are SEHNR and FQNEAQ (reference sequence). The CDR3 runs to 14 residues. Trimming cost V 4 bases and J 5 bases, with 14 bases left between them.

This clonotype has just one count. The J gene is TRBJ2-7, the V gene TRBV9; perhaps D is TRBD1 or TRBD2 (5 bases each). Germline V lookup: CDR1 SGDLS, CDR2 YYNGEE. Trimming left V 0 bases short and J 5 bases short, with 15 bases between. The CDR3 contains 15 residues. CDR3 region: CASSVGWGSMHEQYF. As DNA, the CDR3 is TGTGCCAGCAGCGTAGGTTGGGGGAGCATGCACGAGCAGTACTTC.

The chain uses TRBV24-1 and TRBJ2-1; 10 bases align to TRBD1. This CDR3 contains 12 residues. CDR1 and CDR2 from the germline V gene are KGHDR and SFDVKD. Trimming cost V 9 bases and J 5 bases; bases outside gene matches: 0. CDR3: CATGTGDNEQFF. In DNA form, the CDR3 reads TGTGCCACCGGGACAGGGGACAATGAGCAGTTCTTC.

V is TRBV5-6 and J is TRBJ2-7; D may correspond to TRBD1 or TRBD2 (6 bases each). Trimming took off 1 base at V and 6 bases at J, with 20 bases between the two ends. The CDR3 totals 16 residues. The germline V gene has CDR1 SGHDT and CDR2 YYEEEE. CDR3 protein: CASSLWGAIRRLEQYF. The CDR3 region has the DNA TGTGCCAGCAGCTTGTGGGGGGCGATCCGGCGTCTCGAGCAGTACTTC.

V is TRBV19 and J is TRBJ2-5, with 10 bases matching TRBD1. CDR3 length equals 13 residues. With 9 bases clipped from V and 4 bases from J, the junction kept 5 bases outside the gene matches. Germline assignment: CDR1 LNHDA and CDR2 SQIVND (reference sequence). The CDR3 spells CASRDRGRETQYF. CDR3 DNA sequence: TGTGCCAGCCGGGACAGGGGACGAGAGACCCAGTACTTC.

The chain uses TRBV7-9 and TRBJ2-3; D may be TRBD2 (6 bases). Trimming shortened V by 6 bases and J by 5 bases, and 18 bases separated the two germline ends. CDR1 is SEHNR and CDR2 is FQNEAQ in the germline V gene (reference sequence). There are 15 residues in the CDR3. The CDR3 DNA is TGTGCCAGCAGGGGGGGACGCGATTATGGAGATACGCAGTATTTT. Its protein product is CASRGGRDYGDTQYF.

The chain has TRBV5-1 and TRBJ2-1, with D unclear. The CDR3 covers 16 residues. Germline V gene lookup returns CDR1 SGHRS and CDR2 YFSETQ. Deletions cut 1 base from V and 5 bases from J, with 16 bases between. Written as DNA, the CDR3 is TGCGCCAGCAGCTTGAATCCGGGCCCCTCGGACAATGAGCAGTTCTTC. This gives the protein CASSLNPGPSDNEQFF.

The CDR3 sequence: CSANPPDRVDGYTF. The DNA of the CDR3 is TGCAGTGCTAACCCCCCGGACAGGGTGGATGGCTACACCTTC. The V gene is TRBV20-1, the J gene TRBJ1-2; 8 bases line up with TRBD1. With 4 bases clipped from V and 6 bases from J, the junction kept 10 bases outside the gene matches. In germline, CDR1 is DFQATT, CDR2 SNEGSKA (reference sequence). The CDR3 contains 14 residues.

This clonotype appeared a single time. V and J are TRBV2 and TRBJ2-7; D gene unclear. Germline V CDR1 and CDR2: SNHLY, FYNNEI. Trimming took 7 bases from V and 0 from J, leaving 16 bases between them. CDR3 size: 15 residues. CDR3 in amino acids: CASTPDWGSSYEQYF. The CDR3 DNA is TGTGCCAGCACCCCCGACTGGGGAAGCTCCTACGAGCAGTACTTC.

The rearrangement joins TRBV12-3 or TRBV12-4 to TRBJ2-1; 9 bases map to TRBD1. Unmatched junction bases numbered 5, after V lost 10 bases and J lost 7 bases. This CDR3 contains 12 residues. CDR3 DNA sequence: TGTGCCATCGGGACAGGGATAAATGAGCAGTTCTTC. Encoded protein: CAIGTGINEQFF.

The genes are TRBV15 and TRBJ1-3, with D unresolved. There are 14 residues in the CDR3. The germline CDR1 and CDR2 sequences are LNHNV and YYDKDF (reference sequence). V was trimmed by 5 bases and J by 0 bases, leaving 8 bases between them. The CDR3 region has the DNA TGTGCCACCAGCGAGGAGGGCTCTGGAAACACCATATATTTT. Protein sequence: CATSEEGSGNTIYF. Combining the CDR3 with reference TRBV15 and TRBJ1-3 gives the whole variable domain DAMVIQNPRYQVTQFGKPVTLSCSQTLNHNVMYWYQQKSSQAPKLLFHYYDKDFNNEADTPDNFQSRRPNTSFCFLDIRSPGLGDTAMYLCATSEEGSGNTIYFGEGSWLTVV.

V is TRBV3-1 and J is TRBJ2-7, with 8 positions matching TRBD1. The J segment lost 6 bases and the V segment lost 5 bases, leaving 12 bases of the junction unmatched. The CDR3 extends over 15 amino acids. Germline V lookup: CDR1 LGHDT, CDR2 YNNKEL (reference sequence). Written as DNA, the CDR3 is TGTGCCAGCAGCGCGCAACAGGGGGTCCTCTTCGAGCAGTACTTC. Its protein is CASSAQQGVLFEQYF.

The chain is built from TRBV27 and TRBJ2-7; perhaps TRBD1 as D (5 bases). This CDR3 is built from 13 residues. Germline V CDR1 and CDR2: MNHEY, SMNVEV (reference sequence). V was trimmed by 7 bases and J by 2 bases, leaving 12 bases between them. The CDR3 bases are TGTGCCAGCACAGGATGGGGCCCCTACGAGCAGTACTTC. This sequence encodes CASTGWGPYEQYF.

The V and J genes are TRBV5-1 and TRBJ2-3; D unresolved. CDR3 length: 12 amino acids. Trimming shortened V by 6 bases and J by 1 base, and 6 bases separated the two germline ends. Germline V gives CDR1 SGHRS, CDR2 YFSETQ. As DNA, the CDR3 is TGCGCCAGCACTCACCGCACAGATACGCAGTATTTT. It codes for CASTHRTDTQYF.